This TCR beta chain came from a study of cytomegalovirus exposure and HLA in healthy donors. Study-wide results and limits: Later analysis revealed greater clonal expansion in HLA-associated TCR beta chains than in equally common others.

While unrecorded immune exposures were likely, the donors were nominally healthy when sampled. Primers included in the PCR were 60 Vbeta and 13 Jbeta primers. Sequencing used immunoSEQ multiplex PCR; TCRdb keeps in-frame clones, though not all of them. This table has a few hundred thousand clones, around nine tenths appearing once. J lost 0 bases, V lost 6 bases, and 6 bases had no gene match. There are 14 residues in the CDR3. Per germline, CDR1 SGDLS and CDR2 YYNGEE. As to this clone: Its specificity is unknown.

The rearrangement links TRBV9 to TRBJ2-7; 7 nucleotides match TRBD1. Sequences were obtained from PBMCs. This receptor was identified in a woman aged 18-29 years in good health and CMV-seronegative. DNA for the CDR3: TGTGCCAGCACTAAGGGGGCTAACTCCTACGAGCAGTACTTC. Protein: CASTKGANSYEQYF.